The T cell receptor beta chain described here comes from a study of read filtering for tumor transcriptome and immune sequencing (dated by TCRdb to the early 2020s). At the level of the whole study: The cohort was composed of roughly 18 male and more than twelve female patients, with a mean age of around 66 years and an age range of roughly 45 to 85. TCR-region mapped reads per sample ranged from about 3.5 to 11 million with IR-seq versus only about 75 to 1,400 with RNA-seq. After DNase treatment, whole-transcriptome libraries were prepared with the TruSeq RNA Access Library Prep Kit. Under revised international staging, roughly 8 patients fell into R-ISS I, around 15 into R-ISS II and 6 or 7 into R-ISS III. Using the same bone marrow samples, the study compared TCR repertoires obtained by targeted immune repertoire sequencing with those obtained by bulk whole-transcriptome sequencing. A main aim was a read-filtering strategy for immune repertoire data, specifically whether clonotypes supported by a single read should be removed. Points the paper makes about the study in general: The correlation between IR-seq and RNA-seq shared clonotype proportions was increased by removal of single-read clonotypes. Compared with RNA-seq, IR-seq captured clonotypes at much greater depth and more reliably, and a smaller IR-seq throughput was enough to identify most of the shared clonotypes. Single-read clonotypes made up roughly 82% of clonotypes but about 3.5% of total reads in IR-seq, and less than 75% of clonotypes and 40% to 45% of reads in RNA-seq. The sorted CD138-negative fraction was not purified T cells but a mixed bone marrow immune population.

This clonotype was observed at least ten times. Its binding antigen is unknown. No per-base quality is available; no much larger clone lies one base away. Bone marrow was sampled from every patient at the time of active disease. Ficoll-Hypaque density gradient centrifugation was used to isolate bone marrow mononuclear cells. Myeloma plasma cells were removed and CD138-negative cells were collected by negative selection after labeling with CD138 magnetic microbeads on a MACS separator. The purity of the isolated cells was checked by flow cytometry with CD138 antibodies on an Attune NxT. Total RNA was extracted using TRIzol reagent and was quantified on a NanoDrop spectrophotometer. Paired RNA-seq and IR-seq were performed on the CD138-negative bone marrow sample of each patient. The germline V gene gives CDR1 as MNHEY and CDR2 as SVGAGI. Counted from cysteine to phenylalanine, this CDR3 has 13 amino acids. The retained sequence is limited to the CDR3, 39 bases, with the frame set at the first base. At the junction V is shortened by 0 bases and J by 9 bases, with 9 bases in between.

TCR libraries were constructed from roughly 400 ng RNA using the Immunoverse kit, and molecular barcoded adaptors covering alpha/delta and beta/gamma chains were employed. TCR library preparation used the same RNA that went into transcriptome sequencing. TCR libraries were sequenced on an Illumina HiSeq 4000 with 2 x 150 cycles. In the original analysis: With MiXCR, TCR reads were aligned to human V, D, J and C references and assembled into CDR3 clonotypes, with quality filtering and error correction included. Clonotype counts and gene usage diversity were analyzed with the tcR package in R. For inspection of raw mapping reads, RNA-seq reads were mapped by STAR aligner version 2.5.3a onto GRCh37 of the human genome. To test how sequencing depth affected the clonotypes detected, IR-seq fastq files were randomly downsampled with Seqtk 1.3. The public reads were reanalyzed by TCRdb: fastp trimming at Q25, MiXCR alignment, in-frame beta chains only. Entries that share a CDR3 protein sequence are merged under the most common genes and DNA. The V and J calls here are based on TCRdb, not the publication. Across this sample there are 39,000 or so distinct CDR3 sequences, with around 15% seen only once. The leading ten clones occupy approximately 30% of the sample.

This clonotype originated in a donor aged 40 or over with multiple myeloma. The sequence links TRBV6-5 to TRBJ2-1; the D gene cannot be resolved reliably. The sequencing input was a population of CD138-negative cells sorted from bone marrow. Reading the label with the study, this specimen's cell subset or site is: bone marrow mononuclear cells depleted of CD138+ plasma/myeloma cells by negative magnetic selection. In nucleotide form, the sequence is TGTGCCAGCAGTTACTCGAAGTGGACTGAGCAGTTCTTC. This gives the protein CASSYSKWTEQFF.